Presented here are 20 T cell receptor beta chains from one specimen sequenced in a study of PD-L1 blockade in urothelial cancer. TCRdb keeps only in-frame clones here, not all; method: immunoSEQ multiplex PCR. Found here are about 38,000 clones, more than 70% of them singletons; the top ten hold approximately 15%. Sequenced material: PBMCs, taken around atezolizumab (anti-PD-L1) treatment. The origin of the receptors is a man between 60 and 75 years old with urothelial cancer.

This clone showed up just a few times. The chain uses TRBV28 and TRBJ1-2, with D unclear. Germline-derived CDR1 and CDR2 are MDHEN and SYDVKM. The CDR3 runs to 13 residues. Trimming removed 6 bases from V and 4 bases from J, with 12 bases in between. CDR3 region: CASSSGLRYGYTF. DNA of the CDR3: TGTGCCAGCAGCTCCGGACTCCGCTATGGCTACACCTTC.

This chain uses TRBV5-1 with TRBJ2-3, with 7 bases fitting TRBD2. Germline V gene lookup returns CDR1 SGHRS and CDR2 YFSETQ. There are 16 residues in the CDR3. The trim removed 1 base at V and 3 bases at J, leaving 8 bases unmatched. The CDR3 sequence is CASSLMPSGRTDTQYF. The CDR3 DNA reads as TGCGCCAGCAGCTTGATGCCTAGCGGTAGGACAGATACGCAGTATTTT.

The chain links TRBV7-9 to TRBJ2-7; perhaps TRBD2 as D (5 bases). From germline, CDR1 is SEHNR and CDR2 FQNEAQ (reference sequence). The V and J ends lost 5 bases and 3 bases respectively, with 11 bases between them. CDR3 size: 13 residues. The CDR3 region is CASSPGENYEQYF. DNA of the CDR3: TGTGCCAGCAGCCCCGGGGAAAACTACGAGCAGTACTTC.

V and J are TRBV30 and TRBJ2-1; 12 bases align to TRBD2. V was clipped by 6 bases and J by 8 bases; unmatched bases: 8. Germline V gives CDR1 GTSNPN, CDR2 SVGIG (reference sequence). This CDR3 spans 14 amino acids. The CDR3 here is CACSRLAGVYEQFF. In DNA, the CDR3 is TGTGCCTGTTCTCGACTAGCGGGAGTATATGAGCAGTTCTTC.

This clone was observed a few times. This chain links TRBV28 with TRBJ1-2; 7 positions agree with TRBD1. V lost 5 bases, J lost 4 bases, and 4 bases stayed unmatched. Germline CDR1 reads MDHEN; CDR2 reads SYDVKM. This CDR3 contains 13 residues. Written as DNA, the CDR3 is TGTGCCAGCAGTCCCCGGACAGGCTATGGCTACACCTTC. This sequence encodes CASSPRTGYGYTF.

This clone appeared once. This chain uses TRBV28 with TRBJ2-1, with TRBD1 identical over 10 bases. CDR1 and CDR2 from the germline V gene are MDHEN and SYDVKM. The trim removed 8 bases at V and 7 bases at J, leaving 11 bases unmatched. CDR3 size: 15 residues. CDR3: CASGPGQGSLNEQFF. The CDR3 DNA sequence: TGTGCCAGCGGACCGGGACAGGGGTCCTTGAATGAGCAGTTCTTC. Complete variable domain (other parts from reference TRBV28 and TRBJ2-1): DVKVTQSSRYLVKRTGEKVFLECVQDMDHENMFWYRQDPGLGLRLIYFSYDVKMKEKGDIPEGYSVSREKKERFSLILESASTNQTSMYLCASGPGQGSLNEQFFGPGTRLTVL.

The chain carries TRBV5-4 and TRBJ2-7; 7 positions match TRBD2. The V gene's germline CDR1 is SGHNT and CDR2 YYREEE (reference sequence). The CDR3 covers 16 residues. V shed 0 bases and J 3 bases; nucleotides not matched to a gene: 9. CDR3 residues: CASSLDRTSAHYEQYF. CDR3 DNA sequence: TGTGCCAGCAGCTTGGATCGCACTAGCGCCCACTACGAGCAGTACTTC. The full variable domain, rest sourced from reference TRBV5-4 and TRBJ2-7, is ETGVTQSPTHLIKTRGQQVTLRCSSQSGHNTVSWYQQALGQGPQFIFQYYREEENGRGNFPPRFSGLQFPNYSSELNVNALELDDSALYLCASSLDRTSAHYEQYFGPGTRLTVT.

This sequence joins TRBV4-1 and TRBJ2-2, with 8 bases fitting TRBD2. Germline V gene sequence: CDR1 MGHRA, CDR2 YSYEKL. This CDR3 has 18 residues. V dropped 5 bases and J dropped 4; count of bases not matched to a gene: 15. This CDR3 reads CASSSRRVIAGCTGELFF. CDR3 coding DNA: TGCGCCAGCAGCTCTCGTAGAGTGATAGCGGGATGCACCGGGGAGCTGTTTTTT.

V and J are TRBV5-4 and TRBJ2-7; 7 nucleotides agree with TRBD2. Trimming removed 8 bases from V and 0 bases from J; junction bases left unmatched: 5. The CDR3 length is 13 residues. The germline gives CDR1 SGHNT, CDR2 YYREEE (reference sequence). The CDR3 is CASGDYDSYEQYF. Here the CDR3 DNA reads TGTGCCAGTGGGGACTACGACTCCTACGAGCAGTACTTC.

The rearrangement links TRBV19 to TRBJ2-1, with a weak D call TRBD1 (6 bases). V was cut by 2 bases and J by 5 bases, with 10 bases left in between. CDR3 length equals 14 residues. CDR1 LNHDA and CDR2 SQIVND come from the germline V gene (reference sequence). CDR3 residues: CASSISGQHNEQFF. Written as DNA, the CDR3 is TGTGCCAGTAGTATAAGTGGACAGCACAATGAGCAGTTCTTC.

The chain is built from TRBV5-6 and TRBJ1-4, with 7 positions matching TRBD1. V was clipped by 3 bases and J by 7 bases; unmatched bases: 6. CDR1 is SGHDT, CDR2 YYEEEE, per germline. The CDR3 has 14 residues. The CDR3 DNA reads TGTGCCAGCAGCTACAGGGGTATTGGTGAAAAACTGTTTTTT. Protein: CASSYRGIGEKLFF.

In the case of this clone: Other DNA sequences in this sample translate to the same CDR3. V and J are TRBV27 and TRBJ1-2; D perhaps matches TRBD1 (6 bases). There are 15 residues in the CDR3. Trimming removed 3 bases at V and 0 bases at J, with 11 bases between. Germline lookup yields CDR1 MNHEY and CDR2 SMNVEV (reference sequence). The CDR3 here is CASSLRGQTNYGYTF. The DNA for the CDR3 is TGTGCCAGCAGTTTGAGAGGACAGACTAACTATGGCTACACCTTC.

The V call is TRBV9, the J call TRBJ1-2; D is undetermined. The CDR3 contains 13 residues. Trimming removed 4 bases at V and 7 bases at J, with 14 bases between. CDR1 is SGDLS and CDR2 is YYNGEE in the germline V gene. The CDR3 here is CASSLSQIGGYTF. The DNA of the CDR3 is TGTGCCAGCAGCCTGAGTCAAATCGGTGGCTACACCTTC.

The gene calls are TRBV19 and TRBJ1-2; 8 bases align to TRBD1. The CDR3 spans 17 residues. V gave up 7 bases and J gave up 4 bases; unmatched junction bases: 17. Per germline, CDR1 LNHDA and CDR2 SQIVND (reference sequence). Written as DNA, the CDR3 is TGTGCCAGTATCAGGGGCCAGGGGGCAAAACTCCCCTATGGCTACACCTTC. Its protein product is CASIRGQGAKLPYGYTF.

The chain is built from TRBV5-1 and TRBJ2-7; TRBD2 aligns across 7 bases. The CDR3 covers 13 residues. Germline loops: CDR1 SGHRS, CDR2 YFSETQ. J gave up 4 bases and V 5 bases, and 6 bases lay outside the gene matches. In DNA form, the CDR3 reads TGCGCCAGCAGGTGGGAGGGAGGATACGAGCAGTACTTC. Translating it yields CASRWEGGYEQYF.

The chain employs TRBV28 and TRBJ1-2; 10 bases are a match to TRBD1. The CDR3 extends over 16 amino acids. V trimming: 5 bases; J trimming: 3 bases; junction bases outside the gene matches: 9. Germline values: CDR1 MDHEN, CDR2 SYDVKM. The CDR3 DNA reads TGTGCCAGCAGTCTGGCCCCTGGACAGGGGGACTATGGCTACACCTTC. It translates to CASSLAPGQGDYGYTF.

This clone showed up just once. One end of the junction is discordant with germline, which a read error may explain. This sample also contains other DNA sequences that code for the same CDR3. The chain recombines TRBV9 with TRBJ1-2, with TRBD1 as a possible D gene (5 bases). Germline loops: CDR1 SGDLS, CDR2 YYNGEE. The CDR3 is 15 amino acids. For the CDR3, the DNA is TGTGCCAGTAGCGTAGAAGGCAGGGCCAACTATGGCTACACCTTC. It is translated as CASSVEGRANYGYTF.

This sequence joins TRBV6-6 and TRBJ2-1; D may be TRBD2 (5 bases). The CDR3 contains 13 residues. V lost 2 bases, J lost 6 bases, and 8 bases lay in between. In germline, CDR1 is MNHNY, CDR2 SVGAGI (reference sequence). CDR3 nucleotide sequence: TGTGCCAGCAGTTACCCGGACTTCAATGAGCAGTTCTTC. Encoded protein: CASSYPDFNEQFF.

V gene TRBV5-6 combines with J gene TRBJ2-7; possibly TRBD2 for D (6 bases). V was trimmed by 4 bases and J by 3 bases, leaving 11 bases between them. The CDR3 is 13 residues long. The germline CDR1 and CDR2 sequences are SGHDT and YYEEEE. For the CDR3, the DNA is TGTGCCAGCAGCCTCCCGGGGGTCTACGAGCAGTACTTC. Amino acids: CASSLPGVYEQYF.

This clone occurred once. DNA of the CDR3: TGTGCCATCAGTGAGTCGGGGGCCAACACTGAAGCTTTCTTT. This sequence encodes CAISESGANTEAFF. This chain joins TRBV10-3 and TRBJ1-1; weak D call: TRBD1 (6 bases). This CDR3 comprises 14 residues. The germline V gene has CDR1 ENHRY and CDR2 SYGVKD. Deletions cut 0 bases from V and 2 bases from J, with 7 bases between.